The 14 T cell receptor beta chains presented below share a single source sample, sequenced in a study of blood T cell repertoires in COVID-19. Generated by immunoSEQ multiplex PCR, the TCRdb table keeps only in-frame clones and is missing some. The sample consists of 140,000 to 150,000 clones, around nine tenths of them appearing once. The material sequenced was peripheral blood. These receptors came from a man aged 60 to 69 with active or convalescent COVID-19.

The genes are TRBV10-2 and TRBJ2-3; 11 bases fit TRBD2. Per germline, CDR1 WSHSY and CDR2 SAAADI. The trim removed 7 bases at V and 1 base at J, leaving 16 bases unmatched. CDR3 length equals 19 residues. The CDR3 DNA is TGCGCCAGCATGAAGGCTAGCGGGAGGCTGGGGGGGGGCACAGATACGCAGTATTTT. Protein sequence: CASMKASGRLGGGTDTQYF.

The CDR3 coding sequence is TGTGCTAGTGGCCCCCACTCTCTAGCGGGAGATCGTGGTGAGCAGTTCTTC. It translates to CASGPHSLAGDRGEQFF. The chain couples TRBV12-5 to TRBJ2-1; the match to TRBD2 covers 10 bases. Trimming at V came to 6 bases and at J to 9 bases, leaving 17 bases not matched to a gene. This CDR3 contains 17 residues. CDR1 and CDR2 from the germline V gene are LGHNT and FRNRAP.

The chain employs TRBV4-2 and TRBJ2-7, with TRBD2 matching over 7 bases. The CDR3 totals 13 residues. Germline lookup yields CDR1 LGHNA and CDR2 YNFKEQ. The V segment lost 4 bases and the J segment 5 bases; nucleotides outside the gene matches: 5. The chain's CDR3 is CASSRVGGDEQYF. The CDR3 DNA is TGTGCCAGCAGCCGAGTGGGGGGGGACGAGCAGTACTTC.

This clone was seen a handful of times. J is TRBJ2-2 and V is TRBV5-1; a possible D gene is TRBD1 (5 bases). The CDR3 is 15 amino acids. Per germline, CDR1 SGHRS and CDR2 YFSETQ. The V and J ends lost 4 bases and 0 bases respectively, with 10 bases between them. The CDR3 loop reads CASSLGQSNTGELFF. The CDR3 coding sequence is TGCGCCAGCAGCCTGGGGCAGTCGAACACCGGGGAGCTGTTTTTT.

V and J are TRBV2 and TRBJ2-1; 9 bases fit TRBD2. V lost 6 bases to trimming and J lost 12 bases; unmatched junction nucleotides: 18. The germline CDR1 and CDR2 sequences are SNHLY and FYNNEI. The CDR3 is made up of 16 amino acids. Written as DNA, the CDR3 is TGTGCCAGCAGGGGGACTAGCCTGTCGGCCTTACAAGGGCAGTTCTTC. Translating gives CASRGTSLSALQGQFF.

This chain joins TRBV7-9 and TRBJ2-2; 7 nucleotides agree with TRBD1. Germline loops: CDR1 SEHNR, CDR2 FQNEAQ (reference sequence). V gave up 6 bases and J gave up 4 bases; unmatched junction bases: 11. The CDR3 loop spans 16 amino acids. The CDR3 DNA sequence: TGTGCCAGCAGAACTTTAAGGGGGCTTAGCACCGGGGAGCTGTTTTTT. Translation gives CASRTLRGLSTGELFF.

This clone was counted a single time. The V and J genes are TRBV19 and TRBJ1-1; the match to TRBD1 covers 11 bases. The ends lost 5 bases at V and 6 bases at J; junction bases unmatched: 8. Germline CDR1 reads LNHDA; CDR2 reads SQIVND (reference sequence). This CDR3 comprises 15 residues. CDR3 in DNA: TGTGCCAGTAGTGCCAGGACAGGGGGCTTTTCTGAAGCTTTCTTT. Translated, it gives CASSARTGGFSEAFF.

J is TRBJ2-7 and V is TRBV6-6; 12 bases line up with TRBD2. The germline V gene encodes CDR1 MNHNY and CDR2 SVGAGI (reference sequence). V trimming: 7 bases; J trimming: 1 base; junction bases outside the gene matches: 2. The CDR3 is 14 residues long. As DNA, the CDR3 is TGTGCCAGCATCGGGACTAGCGGGTCCTACGAGCAGTACTTC. This encodes CASIGTSGSYEQYF.

This chain connects TRBV7-8 to TRBJ2-1; D is uncertain. Germline V lookup: CDR1 SGHVS, CDR2 FQNEAQ. CDR3 size: 15 residues. Trimming removed 10 bases at V and 0 bases at J, with 16 bases between. CDR3: CAIDKLPYSYNEQFF. In DNA form, the CDR3 reads TGTGCCATAGACAAGTTACCGTACTCCTACAATGAGCAGTTCTTC.

The count of this clone is one. The chain is built from TRBV7-2 and TRBJ2-7; the D gene is possibly TRBD1 (7 bases). Germline assignment: CDR1 SGHTA and CDR2 FQGNSA. This CDR3 spans 15 amino acids. V was cut by 4 bases and J by 1 base, with 14 bases left in between. CDR3 DNA: TGTGCCAGCAGCTCCAGGGGGGTATCTTCCTACGAGCAGTACTTC. Its translation is CASSSRGVSSYEQYF.

V is TRBV29-1 and J is TRBJ2-3; 11 nucleotides agree with TRBD2. Germline loops: CDR1 SQVTM, CDR2 ANQGSEA. J gave up 3 bases and V 4 bases, and 3 bases lay outside the gene matches. This CDR3 has 14 residues. The CDR3 reads CSVGLAGGTDTQYF. The DNA of the CDR3 is TGCAGCGTTGGTCTAGCGGGAGGAACAGATACGCAGTATTTT.

The chain couples TRBV10-3 to TRBJ2-1; 8 positions agree with TRBD2. The CDR3 contains 16 residues. Germline V gene lookup returns CDR1 ENHRY and CDR2 SYGVKD. V lost 7 bases and J lost 0; bases outside the gene matches: 8. CDR3 sequence: CAITQPTSGSYNEQFF. The CDR3 DNA reads as TGTGCCATCACTCAGCCCACTAGCGGCTCCTACAATGAGCAGTTCTTC.

The V gene is TRBV2, the J gene TRBJ2-1; D is ambiguous. V was clipped by 8 bases and J by 0 bases, with 8 bases between them. Germline CDR1 is SNHLY and CDR2 is FYNNEI. The CDR3 totals 13 residues. The CDR3 DNA follows: TGTGCCAGCCTTGAGAGCTCCTACAATGAGCAGTTCTTC. Its translation is CASLESSYNEQFF.

The chain is built from TRBV27 and TRBJ2-3; a weak D match, TRBD2 (6 bases). The CDR3 length is 16 residues. V lost 8 bases and J lost 3, with 21 bases in between. CDR1 MNHEY and CDR2 SMNVEV come from the germline V gene (reference sequence). The CDR3 loop is CASGPLGGAGTDTQYF. The CDR3, as DNA: TGTGCCAGCGGCCCCTTGGGGGGAGCCGGAACAGATACGCAGTATTTT.